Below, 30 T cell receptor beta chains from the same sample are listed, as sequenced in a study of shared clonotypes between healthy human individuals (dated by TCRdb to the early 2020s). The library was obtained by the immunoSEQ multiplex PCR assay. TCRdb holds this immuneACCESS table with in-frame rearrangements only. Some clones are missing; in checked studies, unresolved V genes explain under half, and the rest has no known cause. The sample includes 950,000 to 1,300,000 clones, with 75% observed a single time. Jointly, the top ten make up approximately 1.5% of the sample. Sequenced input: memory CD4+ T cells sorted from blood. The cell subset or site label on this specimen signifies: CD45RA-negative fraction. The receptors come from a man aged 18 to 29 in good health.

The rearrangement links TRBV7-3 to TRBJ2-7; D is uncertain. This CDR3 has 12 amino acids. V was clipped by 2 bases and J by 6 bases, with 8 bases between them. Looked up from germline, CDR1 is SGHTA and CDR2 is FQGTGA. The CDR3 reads CASSLLRGEQYF. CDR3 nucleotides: TGTGCCAGCAGCTTATTGCGAGGCGAGCAGTACTTC.

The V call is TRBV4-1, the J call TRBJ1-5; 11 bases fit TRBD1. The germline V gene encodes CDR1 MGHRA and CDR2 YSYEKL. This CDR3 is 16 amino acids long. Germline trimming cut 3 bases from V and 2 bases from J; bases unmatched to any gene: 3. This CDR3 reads CASSQDRGLGNQPQHF. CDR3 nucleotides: TGCGCCAGCAGCCAGGACAGGGGGCTAGGCAATCAGCCCCAGCATTTT.

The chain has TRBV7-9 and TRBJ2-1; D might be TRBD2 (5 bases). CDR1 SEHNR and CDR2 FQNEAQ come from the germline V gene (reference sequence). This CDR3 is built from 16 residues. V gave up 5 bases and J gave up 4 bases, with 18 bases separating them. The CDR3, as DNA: TGTGCCAGCAGCCCTGCAAGCGGCAGCCGTTACAATGAGCAGTTCTTC. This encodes CASSPASGSRYNEQFF.

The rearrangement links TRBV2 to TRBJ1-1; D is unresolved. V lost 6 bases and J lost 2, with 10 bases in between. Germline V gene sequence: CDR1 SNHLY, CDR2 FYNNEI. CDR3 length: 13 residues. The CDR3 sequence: CASRAYPNTEAFF. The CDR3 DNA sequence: TGTGCCAGCAGGGCGTATCCTAACACTGAAGCTTTCTTT.

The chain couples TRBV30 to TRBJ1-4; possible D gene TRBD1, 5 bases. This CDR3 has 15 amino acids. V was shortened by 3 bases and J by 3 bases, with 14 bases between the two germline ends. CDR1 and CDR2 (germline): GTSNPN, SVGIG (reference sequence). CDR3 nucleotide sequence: TGTGCCTGGAGGCCATTGGGACCGGCTAATGAAAAACTGTTTTTT. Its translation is CAWRPLGPANEKLFF.

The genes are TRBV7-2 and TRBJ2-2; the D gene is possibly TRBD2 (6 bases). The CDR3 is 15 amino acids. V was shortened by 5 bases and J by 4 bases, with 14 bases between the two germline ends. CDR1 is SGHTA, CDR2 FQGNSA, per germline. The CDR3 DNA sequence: TGTGCCAGCAGCCCACGGTTGGGGGGCACCGGGGAGCTGTTTTTT. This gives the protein CASSPRLGGTGELFF. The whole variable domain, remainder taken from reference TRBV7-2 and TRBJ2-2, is GAGVSQSPSNKVTEKGKDVELRCDPISGHTALYWYRQSLGQGLEFLIYFQGNSAPDKSGLPSDRFSAERTGGSVSTLTIQRTQQEDSAVYLCASSPRLGGTGELFFGEGSRLTVL.

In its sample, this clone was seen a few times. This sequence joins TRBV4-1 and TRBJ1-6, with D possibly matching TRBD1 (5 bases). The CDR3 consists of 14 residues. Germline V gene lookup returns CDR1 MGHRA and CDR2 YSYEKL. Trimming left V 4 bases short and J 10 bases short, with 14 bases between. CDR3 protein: CASSLDLTVSPLHF. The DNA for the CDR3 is TGCGCCAGCAGCCTAGATCTGACAGTCTCACCCCTCCACTTT.

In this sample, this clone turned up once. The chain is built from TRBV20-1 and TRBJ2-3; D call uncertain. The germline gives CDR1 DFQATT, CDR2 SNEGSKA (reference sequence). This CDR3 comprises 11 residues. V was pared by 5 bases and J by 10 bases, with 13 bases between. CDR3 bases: TGCAGTGCTGCCCTAGATGGCGCGCAGTATTTT. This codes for CSAALDGAQYF.

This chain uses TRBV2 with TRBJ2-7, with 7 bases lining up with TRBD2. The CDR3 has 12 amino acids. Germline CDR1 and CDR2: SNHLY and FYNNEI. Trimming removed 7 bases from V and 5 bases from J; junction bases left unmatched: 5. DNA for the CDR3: TGTGCCAGCAAGGCTAGCGGTCACGAGCAGTACTTC. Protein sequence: CASKASGHEQYF.

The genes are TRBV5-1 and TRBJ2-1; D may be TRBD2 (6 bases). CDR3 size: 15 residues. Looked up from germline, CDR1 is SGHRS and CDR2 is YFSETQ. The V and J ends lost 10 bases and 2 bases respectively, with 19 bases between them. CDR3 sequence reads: CAHDPAGKTYNEQFF. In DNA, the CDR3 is TGCGCCCACGACCCGGCGGGAAAGACCTACAATGAGCAGTTCTTC. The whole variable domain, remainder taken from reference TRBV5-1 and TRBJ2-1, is KAGVTQTPRYLIKTRGQQVTLSCSPISGHRSVSWYQQTPGQGLQFLFEYFSETQRNKGNFPGRFSGRQFSNSRSEMNVSTLELGDSALYLCAHDPAGKTYNEQFFGPGTRLTVL.

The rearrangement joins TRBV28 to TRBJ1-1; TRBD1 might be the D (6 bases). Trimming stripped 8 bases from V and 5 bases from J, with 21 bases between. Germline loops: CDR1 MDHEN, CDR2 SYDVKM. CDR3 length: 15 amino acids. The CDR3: CASVGGRDRETEAFF. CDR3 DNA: TGTGCCAGCGTCGGGGGGCGGGATAGGGAAACTGAAGCTTTCTTT.

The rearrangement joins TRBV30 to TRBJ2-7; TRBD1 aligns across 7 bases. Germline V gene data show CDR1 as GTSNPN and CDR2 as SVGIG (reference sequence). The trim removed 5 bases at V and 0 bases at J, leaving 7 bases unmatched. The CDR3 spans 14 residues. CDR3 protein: CAWDPGQPSYEQYF. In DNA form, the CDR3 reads TGTGCCTGGGACCCGGGACAGCCCTCCTACGAGCAGTACTTC.

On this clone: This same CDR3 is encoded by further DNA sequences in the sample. For the CDR3, the DNA is TGCGCCAGCAGCTTGGGGGGACTAGCGGGGCAAGAGACCCAGTACTTC. Amino acid sequence: CASSLGGLAGQETQYF. This chain links TRBV5-1 with TRBJ2-5; TRBD2 aligns across 13 bases. V shed 0 bases and J 2 bases; nucleotides not matched to a gene: 1. Germline loops: CDR1 SGHRS, CDR2 YFSETQ. The CDR3 consists of 16 residues.

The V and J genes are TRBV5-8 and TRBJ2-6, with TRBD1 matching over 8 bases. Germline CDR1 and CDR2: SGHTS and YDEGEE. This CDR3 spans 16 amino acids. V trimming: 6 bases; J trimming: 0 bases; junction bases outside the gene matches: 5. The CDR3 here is CASTGTGVSGANVLTF. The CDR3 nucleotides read TGTGCCAGCACCGGGACAGGCGTCTCTGGGGCCAACGTCCTGACTTTC.

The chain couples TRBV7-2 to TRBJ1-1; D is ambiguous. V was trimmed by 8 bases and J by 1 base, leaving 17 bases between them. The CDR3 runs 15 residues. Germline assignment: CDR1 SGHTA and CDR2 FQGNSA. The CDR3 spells CASFPTAGTNTEAFF. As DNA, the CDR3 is TGTGCCAGCTTCCCGACCGCAGGAACGAACACTGAAGCTTTCTTT.

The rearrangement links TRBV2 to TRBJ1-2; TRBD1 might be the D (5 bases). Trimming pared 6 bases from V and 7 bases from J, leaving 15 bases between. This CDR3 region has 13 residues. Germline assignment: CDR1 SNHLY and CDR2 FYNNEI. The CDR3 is CASRPNQGGGYTF. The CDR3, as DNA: TGTGCCAGCAGACCCAACCAGGGAGGTGGCTACACCTTC.

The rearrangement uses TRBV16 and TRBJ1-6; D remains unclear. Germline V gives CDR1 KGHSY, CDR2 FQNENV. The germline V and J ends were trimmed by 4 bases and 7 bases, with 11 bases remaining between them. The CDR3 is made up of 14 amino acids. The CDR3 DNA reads TGTGCCAGCAGCCCGCCCCTCCACAATTCACCCCTCCACTTT. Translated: CASSPPLHNSPLHF.

The CDR3 spells CASSLQRKEKLFF. Here the CDR3 DNA reads TGTGCCAGCAGCTTACAAAGAAAGGAAAAACTGTTTTTT. This chain connects TRBV7-2 to TRBJ1-4; D is ambiguous. The CDR3 is made up of 13 amino acids. Germline lookup yields CDR1 SGHTA and CDR2 FQGNSA. V lost 2 bases, J lost 8 bases, and 9 bases lay in between.

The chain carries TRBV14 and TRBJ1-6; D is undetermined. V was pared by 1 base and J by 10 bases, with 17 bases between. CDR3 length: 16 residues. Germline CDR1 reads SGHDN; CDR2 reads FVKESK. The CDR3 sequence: CASSQAGGGLASPLHF. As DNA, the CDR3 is TGTGCCAGCAGCCAAGCGGGAGGAGGGTTAGCCTCACCCCTCCACTTT. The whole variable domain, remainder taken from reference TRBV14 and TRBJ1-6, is EAGVTQFPSHSVIEKGQTVTLRCDPISGHDNLYWYRRVMGKEIKFLLHFVKESKQDESGMPNNRFLAERTGGTYSTLKVQPAELEDSGVYFCASSQAGGGLASPLHFGNGTRLTVT.

CDR3 sequence (DNA): TGTGCCAGCACTCTAGCGGGGGGGCTCAATGAGCAGTTCTTC. Amino acids: CASTLAGGLNEQFF. The chain couples TRBV6-6 to TRBJ2-1; 12 bases fit TRBD2. The CDR3 sequence is 14 residues long. With 7 bases clipped from V and 6 bases from J, the junction kept 4 bases outside the gene matches. Germline-derived CDR1 and CDR2 are MNHNY and SVGAGI (reference sequence).

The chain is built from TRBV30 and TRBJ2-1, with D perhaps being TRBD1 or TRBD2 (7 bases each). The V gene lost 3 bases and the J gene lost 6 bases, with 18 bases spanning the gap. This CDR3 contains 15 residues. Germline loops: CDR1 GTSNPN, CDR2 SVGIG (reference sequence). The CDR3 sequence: CAWRGDRAGVNEQFF. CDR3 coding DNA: TGTGCCTGGAGGGGAGACAGGGCGGGGGTCAATGAGCAGTTCTTC.

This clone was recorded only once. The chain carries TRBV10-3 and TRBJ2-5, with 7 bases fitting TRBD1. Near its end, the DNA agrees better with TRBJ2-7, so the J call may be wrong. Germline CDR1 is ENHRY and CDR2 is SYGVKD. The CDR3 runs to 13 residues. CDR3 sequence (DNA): TGTGCCATCAGAGGGGGCCCCAGCGACGAGCAGTACTTC. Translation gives CAIRGGPSDEQYF.

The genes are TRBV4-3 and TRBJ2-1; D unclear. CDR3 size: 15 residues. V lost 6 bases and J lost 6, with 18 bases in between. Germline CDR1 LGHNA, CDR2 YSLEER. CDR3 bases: TGCGCCAGCAGTCTTAGTCCGTCAATCGGCAATGAGCAGTTCTTC. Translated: CASSLSPSIGNEQFF.

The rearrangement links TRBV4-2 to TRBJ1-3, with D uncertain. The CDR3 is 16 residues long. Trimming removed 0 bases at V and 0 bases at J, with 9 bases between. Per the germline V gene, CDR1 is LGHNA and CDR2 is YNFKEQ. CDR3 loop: CASSQDHRLSGNTIYF. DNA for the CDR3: TGTGCCAGCAGCCAAGATCACAGACTCTCTGGAAACACCATATATTTT.

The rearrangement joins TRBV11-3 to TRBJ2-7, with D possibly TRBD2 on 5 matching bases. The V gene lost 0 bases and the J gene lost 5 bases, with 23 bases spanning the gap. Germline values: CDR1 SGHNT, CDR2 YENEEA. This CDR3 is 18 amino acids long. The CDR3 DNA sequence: TGTGCCAGCAGCTTAGATGGGTTTAAATGGAGGAAGGTCCACGAGCAGTACTTC. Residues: CASSLDGFKWRKVHEQYF. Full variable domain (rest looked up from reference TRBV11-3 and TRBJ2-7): EAGVVQSPRYKIIEKKQPVAFWCNPISGHNTLYWYLQNLGQGPELLIRYENEEAVDDSQLPKDRFSAERLKGVDSTLKIQPAELGDSAVYLCASSLDGFKWRKVHEQYFGPGTRLTVT.

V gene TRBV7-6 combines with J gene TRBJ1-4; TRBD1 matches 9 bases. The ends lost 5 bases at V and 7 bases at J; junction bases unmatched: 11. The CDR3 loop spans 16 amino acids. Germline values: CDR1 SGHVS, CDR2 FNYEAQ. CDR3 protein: CASSPYTGGVSEKLFF. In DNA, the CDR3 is TGTGCCAGCAGCCCGTATACAGGGGGCGTGAGTGAAAAACTGTTTTTT.

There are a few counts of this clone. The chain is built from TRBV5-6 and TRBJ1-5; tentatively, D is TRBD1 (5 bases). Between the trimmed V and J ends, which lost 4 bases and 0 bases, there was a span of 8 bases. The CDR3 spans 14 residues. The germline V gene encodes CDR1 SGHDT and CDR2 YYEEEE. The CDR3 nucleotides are TGTGCCAGCAGCAGACAGAATAGCAATCAGCCCCAGCATTTT. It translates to CASSRQNSNQPQHF.

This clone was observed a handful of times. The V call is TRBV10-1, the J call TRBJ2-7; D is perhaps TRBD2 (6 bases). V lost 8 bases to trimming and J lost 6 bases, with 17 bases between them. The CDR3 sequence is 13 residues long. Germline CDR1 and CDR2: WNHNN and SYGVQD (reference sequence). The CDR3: CASSWGEKSEQYF. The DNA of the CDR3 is TGCGCCAGCTCCTGGGGGGAAAAGAGCGAGCAGTACTTC.

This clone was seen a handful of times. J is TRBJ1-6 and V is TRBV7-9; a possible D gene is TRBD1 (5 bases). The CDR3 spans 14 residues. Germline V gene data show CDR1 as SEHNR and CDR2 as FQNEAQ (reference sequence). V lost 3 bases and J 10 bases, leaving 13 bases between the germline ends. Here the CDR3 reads CASSLGPHPSPLHF. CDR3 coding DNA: TGTGCCAGCAGCTTGGGACCGCATCCATCACCCCTCCACTTT.

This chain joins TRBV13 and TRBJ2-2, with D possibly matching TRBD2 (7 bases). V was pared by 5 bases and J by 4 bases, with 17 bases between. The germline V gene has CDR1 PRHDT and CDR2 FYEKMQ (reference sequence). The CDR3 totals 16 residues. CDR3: CASSKSYREGTGELFF. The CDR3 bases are TGTGCCAGCAGCAAATCGTACAGGGAGGGCACCGGGGAGCTGTTTTTT.